Below are 5 T cell receptor beta chains sequenced from a single sample in a study of blood T cell repertoires in COVID-19. This table comes from immunoSEQ multiplex PCR, and its TCRdb copy is limited to in-frame clones, with some not included. The repertoire holds some 100,000 clones, with 89% as singletons. Sequencing input: peripheral blood. The receptors were gathered from a woman older than 75 with active COVID-19.

The chain couples TRBV29-1 to TRBJ1-2; D uncertain. CDR1 and CDR2 from the germline V gene are SQVTM and ANQGSEA. Trimming pared 3 bases from V and 4 bases from J, leaving 15 bases between. This CDR3 comprises 14 residues. CDR3 in amino acids: CSVDGQKGSYGYTF. In nucleotides, the CDR3 is TGCAGCGTTGATGGGCAGAAAGGGAGCTATGGCTACACCTTC.

This chain connects TRBV5-1 to TRBJ2-1, with TRBD2 identical over 12 bases. CDR1 and CDR2 (germline): SGHRS, YFSETQ. Trimming at V came to 4 bases and at J to 10 bases, leaving 3 bases not matched to a gene. CDR3 length: 13 amino acids. Written as DNA, the CDR3 is TGCGCCAGCAGCCGGACTAGCGGGATGGAGCAGTTCTTC. It specifies CASSRTSGMEQFF.

The chain is built from TRBV18 and TRBJ1-2; D ambiguous. The CDR3 contains 13 residues. The V gene's germline CDR1 is KGHSH and CDR2 LQKENI. Trimming cost V 5 bases and J 5 bases, with 12 bases left between them. The CDR3 protein is CASSSVEQYGYTF. The CDR3 bases are TGTGCCAGCTCAAGCGTTGAGCAATATGGCTACACCTTC.

V is TRBV4-1 and J is TRBJ2-1; tentative D call: TRBD1 (5 bases). V was cut by 3 bases and J by 4 bases, with 13 bases left in between. The CDR3 loop spans 15 amino acids. CDR1 and CDR2 from the germline V gene are MGHRA and YSYEKL. The CDR3 loop is CASSHNGREYNEQFF. The CDR3 DNA follows: TGCGCCAGCAGCCACAACGGCAGGGAATACAATGAGCAGTTCTTC.

The chain has TRBV19 and TRBJ2-6, with TRBD2 matching over 12 bases. This CDR3 is built from 17 residues. Germline V gene lookup returns CDR1 LNHDA and CDR2 SQIVND (reference sequence). J was trimmed by 4 bases and V by 5 bases; bases with no gene match: 6. The CDR3 is CASSSGLAGIGANVLTF. The CDR3 nucleotides are TGTGCCAGTAGTTCTGGACTAGCGGGAATCGGGGCCAACGTCCTGACTTTC.